This T cell receptor (beta chain) was obtained from a study of T cells after somatic rescue of genetic block. This CDR3 comprises 12 residues. In germline, CDR1 is SQVTM, CDR2 ANQGSEA. V lost 6 bases and J 3 bases, leaving 12 bases between the germline ends. Only in-frame clones appear in the TCRdb table, and some are missing; sequencing was by immunoSEQ multiplex PCR. The repertoire holds 110,000 or so clones, with around nine tenths as singletons. V usage is TRBV29-1 and J usage is TRBJ2-7, with D perhaps matching TRBD1 (5 bases). The sequence came from a young woman. The sample comprised peripheral blood mononuclear cells (PBMCs). The CDR3 bases are TGCAGCGTAAAGGGGCTAAGCTACGAGCAGTACTTC. Translated: CSVKGLSYEQYF.